This entry lists 9 T cell receptor beta chains sequenced from one sample in a study of control samples from healthy donors and cancer patients. Repertoires were generated with immunoSEQ multiplex PCR, while TCRdb's copy carries only in-frame clones and drops some. Of over 100,000 clones listed, about 90% are singletons. Sequencing used blood. Source of these receptors: a woman in her forties or fifties in good health.

This chain links TRBV12-3 or TRBV12-4 with TRBJ1-5; tentative D call: TRBD1 (6 bases). V lost 5 bases, J lost 5 bases, and 10 bases lay in between. CDR3 size: 13 residues. CDR3 amino acids: CASSAGTYQPQHF. CDR3 bases: TGTGCCAGCAGTGCCGGGACATATCAGCCCCAGCATTTT.

V usage is TRBV10-3 and J usage is TRBJ2-7, with TRBD1 matching over 8 bases. J lost 7 bases, V lost 2 bases, and 4 bases had no gene match. Looked up from germline, CDR1 is ENHRY and CDR2 is SYGVKD. CDR3 size: 13 residues. Here the CDR3 DNA reads TGTGCCATCAGTGAGACAGGGGGGCGAGAGCAGTACTTC. Translated: CAISETGGREQYF.

V gene TRBV30 combines with J gene TRBJ1-2; no clear D. V lost 5 bases, J lost 10 bases, and 14 bases lay in between. The V gene's germline CDR1 is GTSNPN and CDR2 SVGIG (reference sequence). The CDR3 length is 11 residues. The CDR3 DNA reads as TGTGCCTGGGGTCGGGATTCCTACTACACCTTC. Amino acids: CAWGRDSYYTF.

The chain joins TRBV19 to TRBJ2-1; TRBD2 matches at 10 bases. Unmatched junction bases numbered 6, after V lost 5 bases and J lost 5 bases. The CDR3 length is 15 residues. The germline V gene encodes CDR1 LNHDA and CDR2 SQIVND (reference sequence). The chain's CDR3 is CASSYGTSAHNEQFF. For the CDR3, the DNA is TGTGCCAGTAGTTACGGGACTAGCGCCCACAATGAGCAGTTCTTC.

The V and J genes are TRBV5-8 and TRBJ2-4, with TRBD1 matching over 10 bases. The CDR3 loop spans 19 amino acids. The V segment lost 7 bases and the J segment 1 base; nucleotides outside the gene matches: 17. From germline, CDR1 is SGHTS and CDR2 YDEGEE. CDR3 in amino acids: CASANYRDRGGSAKNIQYF. CDR3 sequence (DNA): TGTGCCAGCGCAAATTACCGGGACAGGGGTGGGTCGGCCAAAAACATTCAGTACTTC.

The chain carries TRBV30 and TRBJ2-1; D is ambiguous. The germline V gene has CDR1 GTSNPN and CDR2 SVGIG (reference sequence). V lost 3 bases and J 6 bases, leaving 12 bases between the germline ends. The CDR3 loop spans 13 amino acids. The CDR3 protein is CAWRPGRRNEQFF. CDR3 DNA sequence: TGTGCCTGGAGACCGGGCAGACGCAATGAGCAGTTCTTC.

This chain links TRBV4-2 with TRBJ2-1, with TRBD2 identical over 8 bases. Germline V lookup: CDR1 LGHNA, CDR2 YNFKEQ. V lost 3 bases to trimming and J lost 6 bases; unmatched junction nucleotides: 10. The CDR3 is 16 amino acids. The CDR3 is CASSQPTSGGGNEQFF. DNA of the CDR3: TGTGCCAGCAGCCAGCCTACTAGCGGAGGTGGCAATGAGCAGTTCTTC.

The CDR3 region is CAISSLGQNQETQYF. DNA of the CDR3: TGTGCCATCAGTTCCCTTGGACAGAACCAAGAGACCCAGTACTTC. The chain is built from TRBV10-3 and TRBJ2-5; D perhaps matches TRBD1 (6 bases). Trimming took 5 bases from V and 0 from J, leaving 13 bases between them. The CDR3 is 15 residues long. CDR1 and CDR2 (germline): ENHRY, SYGVKD.

The chain recombines TRBV15 with TRBJ2-3; D uncertain. The germline gives CDR1 LNHNV, CDR2 YYDKDF (reference sequence). The CDR3 totals 16 residues. Trimming took off 1 base at V and 4 bases at J, with 15 bases between the two ends. The CDR3 region is CATSRVLEWQSDTQYF. CDR3 coding DNA: TGTGCCACCAGCAGAGTCCTTGAGTGGCAGTCAGATACGCAGTATTTT.